The 7 T cell receptor beta chains below all came from one sample that was sequenced in a study of beta chain features in type 1 diabetes (dated by TCRdb to the late 2010s). Beyond this particular receptor, the publication reports: Type 1 diabetes patients showed a moderate but significant shortening of TCRB CDR3 length in all four CD4+ subsets.

Library generation was performed with the immunoSEQ multiplex PCR assay. All of the isolated RNA was reverse transcribed with the High Capacity cDNA Reverse Transcription Kit, so expressed TCRB transcripts were sequenced. In TCRdb, the immuneACCESS table is reduced to in-frame sequences with V and J assigned. These tables do not hold every clone; where another copy was compared, an unresolved V gene accounts for under half, and the others remain unexplained. Across this sample there are 120,000 or so clones, with about 15% seen only once. The top ten clones comprise about 2.5% of the sample. Their cognate antigens are unknown. The sequencing sample was made of central memory CD4+ T cells from blood. The receptors shown here come from a man aged 30 to 45 with type 1 diabetes.

The rearrangement uses TRBV7-9 and TRBJ2-3, with 9 nucleotides matching TRBD1. Germline values: CDR1 SEHNR, CDR2 FQNEAQ (reference sequence). The junction had 3 bases not matched to a gene; V was cut back by 2 bases and J by 6 bases. The CDR3 has 14 residues. CDR3 residues: CASSLTGGRDTQYF. CDR3 nucleotide sequence: TGTGCCAGCAGCTTAACAGGGGGCCGGGATACGCAGTATTTT.

The V and J genes are TRBV2 and TRBJ2-3, with D unclear. The CDR3 runs 13 residues. V lost 8 bases to trimming and J lost 2 bases, with 11 bases between them. Germline-derived CDR1 and CDR2 are SNHLY and FYNNEI. The CDR3 loop reads CASGLENTDTQYF. As DNA, the CDR3 is TGTGCCAGCGGCCTAGAAAACACAGATACGCAGTATTTT.

There are a few counts of this clone. This chain uses TRBV29-1 with TRBJ2-1, with 16 bases aligning to TRBD2. The germline V gene encodes CDR1 SQVTM and CDR2 ANQGSEA. The CDR3 sequence is 16 residues long. V lost 8 bases, J lost 7 bases, and 11 bases stayed unmatched. CDR3 DNA: TGCAGCATCAACCCGGGACTAGCGGGGGGGCAGAATGAGCAGTTCTTC. The encoded protein is CSINPGLAGGQNEQFF.

There are many counts of this clone. The chain couples TRBV28 to TRBJ2-1, with D perhaps assigned TRBD1 or TRBD2 (6 bases each). The CDR3 spans 16 residues. The germline V and J ends were trimmed by 5 bases and 4 bases, with 18 bases remaining between them. Germline V gene sequence: CDR1 MDHEN, CDR2 SYDVKM. The CDR3: CASSPPGGTTYNEQFF. The CDR3 bases are TGTGCCAGCAGTCCACCTGGGGGGACAACTTACAATGAGCAGTTCTTC.

CDR3 loop: CASSWTRGGIDTQYF. CDR3 bases: TGTGCCAGCAGCTGGACGCGGGGGGGTATAGATACGCAGTATTTT. The chain has TRBV11-2 and TRBJ2-3; TRBD2 matches 9 bases. The CDR3 covers 15 residues. J gave up 5 bases and V 4 bases, and 7 bases lay outside the gene matches. Germline values: CDR1 SGHAT, CDR2 FQNNGV.

At least ten counts were recorded for this clone. The V call is TRBV7-6, the J call TRBJ2-5; weak D call: TRBD2 (5 bases). The ends were cut back, 1 base at V and 4 bases at J, with 7 bases in the middle. Germline V gives CDR1 SGHVS, CDR2 FNYEAQ. This CDR3 spans 13 amino acids. CDR3 amino acids: CASSLDGGETQYF. Here the CDR3 DNA reads TGTGCCAGCAGCTTAGATGGAGGAGAGACCCAGTACTTC. Combining the CDR3 with reference TRBV7-6 and TRBJ2-5 gives the whole variable domain GAGVSQSPRYKVTKRGQDVALRCDPISGHVSLYWYRQALGQGPEFLTYFNYEAQQDKSGLPNDRFSAERPEGSISTLTIQRTEQRDSAMYRCASSLDGGETQYFGPGTRLLVL.

The V and J genes are TRBV28 and TRBJ1-1; D gene unclear. The germline V and J ends were trimmed by 10 bases and 1 base, with 10 bases remaining between them. CDR1 is MDHEN, CDR2 SYDVKM, per germline. The CDR3 runs to 12 residues. This CDR3 is CATLIPNTEAFF. The CDR3 DNA follows: TGTGCCACCCTGATCCCGAACACTGAAGCTTTCTTT.